This TCR beta chain was retrieved from a study of blood T cell repertoires in COVID-19. CDR3 length: 19 residues. Trimming removed 2 bases from V and 3 bases from J; junction bases left unmatched: 15. CDR1 is SGHTA, CDR2 FQGNSA, per germline. Here immunoSEQ multiplex PCR was the method, and the copy in TCRdb shows in-frame clones only, minus some. This table has fewer than 200,000 clones, under 90% appearing once. The chain is built from TRBV7-2 and TRBJ2-7; 11 bases map to TRBD2. The clonotype comes from an elderly woman with acute or convalescent COVID-19. Sequencing was carried out using peripheral blood. The CDR3 region is CASSLTSGRLRGLHYEQYF. In nucleotides, the CDR3 is TGTGCCAGCAGCTTAACTAGCGGGAGACTCAGAGGGCTTCACTACGAGCAGTACTTC.